This record concerns one T cell receptor beta chain sequence. What it binds is unknown. CDR3 length: 16 residues. Germline V gene lookup returns CDR1 MGHDK and CDR2 SYGVNS. J gave up 3 bases and V 8 bases, and 14 bases lay outside the gene matches. Approximately 9.4 milliliters was the volume of peripheral blood drawn from each donor. Extraction yielded at least 6 micrograms of total RNA per sample. With a J-beta primer mix and a sample-barcoded 5' primer, a second PCR ran roughly 6 to 12 cycles. Using its own MiXCR run on the 5' RACE reads, TCRdb lists one record per CDR3 protein. The table records fewer than 1.5 million distinct CDR3 sequences, roughly 40% of them present only once. This sample is part of a study of blood T cells in healthy people across ages. Study-level results: Age showed a roughly linear inverse relationship with TCR beta diversity per million T cells.

This sequence was found in a young woman in good health. The sequenced sample consisted of blood. The gene calls are TRBV25-1 and TRBJ2-7; 9 bases fit TRBD1. The CDR3 region has the DNA TGTGCCAGCGGCAAGAGGACAGGGGCAGTGGACTACGAGCAGTACTTC. Protein sequence: CASGKRTGAVDYEQYF.